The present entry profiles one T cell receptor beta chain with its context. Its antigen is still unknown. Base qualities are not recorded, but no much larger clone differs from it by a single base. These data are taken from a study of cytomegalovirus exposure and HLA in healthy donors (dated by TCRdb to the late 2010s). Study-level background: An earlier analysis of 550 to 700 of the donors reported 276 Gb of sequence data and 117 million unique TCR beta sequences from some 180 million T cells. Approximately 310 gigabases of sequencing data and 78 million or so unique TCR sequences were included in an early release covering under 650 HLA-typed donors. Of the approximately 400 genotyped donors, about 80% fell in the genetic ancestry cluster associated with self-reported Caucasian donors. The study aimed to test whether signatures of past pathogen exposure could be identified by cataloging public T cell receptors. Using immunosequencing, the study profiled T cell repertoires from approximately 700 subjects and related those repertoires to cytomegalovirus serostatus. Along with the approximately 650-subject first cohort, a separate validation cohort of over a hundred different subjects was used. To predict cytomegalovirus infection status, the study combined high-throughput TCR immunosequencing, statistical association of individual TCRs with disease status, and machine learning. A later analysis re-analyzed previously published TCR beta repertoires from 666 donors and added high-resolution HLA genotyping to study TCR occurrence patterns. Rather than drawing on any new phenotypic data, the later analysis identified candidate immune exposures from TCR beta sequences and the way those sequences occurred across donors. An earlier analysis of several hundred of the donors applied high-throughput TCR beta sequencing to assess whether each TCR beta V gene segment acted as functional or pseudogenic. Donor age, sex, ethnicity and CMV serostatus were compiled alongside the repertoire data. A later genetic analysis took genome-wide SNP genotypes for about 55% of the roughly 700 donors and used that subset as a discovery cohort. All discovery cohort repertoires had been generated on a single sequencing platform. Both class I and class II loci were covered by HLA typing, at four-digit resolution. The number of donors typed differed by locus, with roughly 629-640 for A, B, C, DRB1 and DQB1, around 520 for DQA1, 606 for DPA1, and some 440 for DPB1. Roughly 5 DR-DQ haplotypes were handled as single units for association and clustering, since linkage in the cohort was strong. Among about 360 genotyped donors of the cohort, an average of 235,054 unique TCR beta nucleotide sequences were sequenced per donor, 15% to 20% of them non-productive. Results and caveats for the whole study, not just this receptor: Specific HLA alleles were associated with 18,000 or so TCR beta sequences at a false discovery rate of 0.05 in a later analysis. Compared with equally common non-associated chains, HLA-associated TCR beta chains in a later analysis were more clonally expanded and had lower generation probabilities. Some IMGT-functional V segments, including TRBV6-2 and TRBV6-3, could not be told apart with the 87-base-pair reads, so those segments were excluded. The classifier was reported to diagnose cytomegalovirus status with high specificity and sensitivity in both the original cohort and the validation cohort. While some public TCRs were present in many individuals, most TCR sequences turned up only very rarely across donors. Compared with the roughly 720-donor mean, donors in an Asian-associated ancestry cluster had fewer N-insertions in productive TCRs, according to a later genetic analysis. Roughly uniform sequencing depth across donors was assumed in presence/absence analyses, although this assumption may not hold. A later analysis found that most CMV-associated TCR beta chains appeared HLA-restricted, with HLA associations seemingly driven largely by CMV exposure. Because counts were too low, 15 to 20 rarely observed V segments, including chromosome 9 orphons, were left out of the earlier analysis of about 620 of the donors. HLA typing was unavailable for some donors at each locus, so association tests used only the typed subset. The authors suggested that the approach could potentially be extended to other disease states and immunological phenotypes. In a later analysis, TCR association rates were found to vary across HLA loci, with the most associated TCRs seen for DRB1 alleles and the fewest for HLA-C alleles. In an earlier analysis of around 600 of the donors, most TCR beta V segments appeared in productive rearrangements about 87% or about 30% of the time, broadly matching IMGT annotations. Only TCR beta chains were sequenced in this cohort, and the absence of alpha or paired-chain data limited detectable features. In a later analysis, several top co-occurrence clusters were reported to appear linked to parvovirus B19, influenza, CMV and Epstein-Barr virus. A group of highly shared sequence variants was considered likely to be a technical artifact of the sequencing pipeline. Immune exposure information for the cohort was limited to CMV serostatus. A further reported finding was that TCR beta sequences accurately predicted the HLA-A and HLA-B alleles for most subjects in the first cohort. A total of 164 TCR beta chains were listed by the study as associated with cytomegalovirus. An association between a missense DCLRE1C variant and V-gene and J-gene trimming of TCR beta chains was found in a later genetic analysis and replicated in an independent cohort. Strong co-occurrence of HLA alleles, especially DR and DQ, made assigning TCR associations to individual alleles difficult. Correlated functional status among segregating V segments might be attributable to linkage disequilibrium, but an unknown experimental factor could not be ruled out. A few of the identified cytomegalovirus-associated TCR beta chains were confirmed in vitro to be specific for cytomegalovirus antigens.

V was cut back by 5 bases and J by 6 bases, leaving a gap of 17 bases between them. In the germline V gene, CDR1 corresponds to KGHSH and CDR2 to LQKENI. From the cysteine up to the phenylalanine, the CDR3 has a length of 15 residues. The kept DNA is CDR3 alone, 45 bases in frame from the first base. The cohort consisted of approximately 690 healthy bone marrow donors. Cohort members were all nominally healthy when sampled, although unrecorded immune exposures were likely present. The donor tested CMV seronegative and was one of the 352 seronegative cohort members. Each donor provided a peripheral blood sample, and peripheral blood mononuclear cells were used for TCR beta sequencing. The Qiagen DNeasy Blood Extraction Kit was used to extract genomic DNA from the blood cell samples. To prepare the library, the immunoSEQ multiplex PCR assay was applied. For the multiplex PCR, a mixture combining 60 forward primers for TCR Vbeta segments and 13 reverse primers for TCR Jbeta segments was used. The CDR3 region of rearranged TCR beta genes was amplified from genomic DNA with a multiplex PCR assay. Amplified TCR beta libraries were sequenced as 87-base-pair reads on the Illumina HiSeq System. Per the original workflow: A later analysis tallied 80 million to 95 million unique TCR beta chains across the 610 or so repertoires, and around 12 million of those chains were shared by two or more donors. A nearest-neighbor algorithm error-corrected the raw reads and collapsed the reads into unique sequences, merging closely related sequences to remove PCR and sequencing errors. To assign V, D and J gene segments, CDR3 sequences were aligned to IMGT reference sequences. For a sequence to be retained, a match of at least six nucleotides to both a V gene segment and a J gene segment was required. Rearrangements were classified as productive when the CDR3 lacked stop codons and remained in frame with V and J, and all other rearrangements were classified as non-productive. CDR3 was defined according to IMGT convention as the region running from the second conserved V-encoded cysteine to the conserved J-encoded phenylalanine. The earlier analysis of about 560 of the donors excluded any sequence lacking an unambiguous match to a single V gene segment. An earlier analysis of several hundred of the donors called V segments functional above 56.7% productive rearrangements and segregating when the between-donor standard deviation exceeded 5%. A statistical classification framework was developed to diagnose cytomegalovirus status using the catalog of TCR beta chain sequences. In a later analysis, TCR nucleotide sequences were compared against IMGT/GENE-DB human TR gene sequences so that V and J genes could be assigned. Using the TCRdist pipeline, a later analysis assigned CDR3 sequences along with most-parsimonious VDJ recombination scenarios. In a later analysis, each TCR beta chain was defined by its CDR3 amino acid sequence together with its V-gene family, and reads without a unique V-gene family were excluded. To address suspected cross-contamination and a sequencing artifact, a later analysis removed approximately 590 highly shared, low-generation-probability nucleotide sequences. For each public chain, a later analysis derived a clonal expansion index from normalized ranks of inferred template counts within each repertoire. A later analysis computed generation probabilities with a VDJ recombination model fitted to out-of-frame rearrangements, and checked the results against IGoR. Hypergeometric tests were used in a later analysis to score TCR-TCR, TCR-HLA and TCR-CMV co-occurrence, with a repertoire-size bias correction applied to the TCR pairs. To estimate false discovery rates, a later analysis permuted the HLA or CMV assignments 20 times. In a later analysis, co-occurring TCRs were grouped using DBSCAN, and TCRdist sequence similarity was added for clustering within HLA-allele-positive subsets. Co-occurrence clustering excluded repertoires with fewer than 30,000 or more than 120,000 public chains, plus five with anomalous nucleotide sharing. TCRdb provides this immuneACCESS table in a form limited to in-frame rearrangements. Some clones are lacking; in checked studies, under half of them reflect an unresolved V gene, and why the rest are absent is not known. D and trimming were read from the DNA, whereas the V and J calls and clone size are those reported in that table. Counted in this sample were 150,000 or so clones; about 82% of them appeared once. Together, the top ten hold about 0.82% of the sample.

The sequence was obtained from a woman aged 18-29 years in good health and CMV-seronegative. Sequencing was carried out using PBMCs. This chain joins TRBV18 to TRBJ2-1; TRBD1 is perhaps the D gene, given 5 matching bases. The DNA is TGTGCCAGCTCATCGGACCAGTGGCAGGGCAATGAGCAGTTCTTC. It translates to CASSSDQWQGNEQFF. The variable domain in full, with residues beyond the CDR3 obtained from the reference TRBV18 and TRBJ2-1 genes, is NAGVMQNPRHLVRRRGQEARLRCSPMKGHSHVYWYRQLPEEGLKFMVYLQKENIIDESGMPKERFSAEFPKEGPSILRIQQVVRGDSAAYFCASSSDQWQGNEQFFGPGTRLTVL.